These 18 T cell receptor beta chains share one sample of origin, sequenced in a study of breast tumors, draining lymph nodes, adjacent tissues. TCRdb processed the multiplex PCR reads anew with MiXCR; each CDR3 protein has one entry. This sample has 290,000 or so distinct CDR3 sequences; about 33% occur once, and the top ten carry 0.85% to 1.2%. The lymph nodes were axillary draining lymph nodes from breast cancer patients. The specimen sequenced was axillary lymph node tissue. Source of these receptors: a female donor with breast cancer. Some clones in this sample may be carry-over from other donors' samples.

Concerning this clonotype: A much larger clone lies one base from this, so it may be a read error. The genes are TRBV19 and TRBJ1-4; D is uncertain. CDR1 is LNHDA and CDR2 is SQIVND in the germline V gene (reference sequence). CDR3 length: 21 residues. The CDR3 sequence: CASGPRRKAFGLDATNEKLFF. The DNA for the CDR3 is TGTGCTAGTGGTCCACGGAGGAAAGCCTTCGGGCTGGACGCAACTAATGAAAAACTGTTTTTT.

The gene calls are TRBV28 and TRBJ1-1; no clear D. This CDR3 is built from 14 residues. The V gene lost 4 bases and the J gene lost 5 bases, with 14 bases spanning the gap. Germline V gives CDR1 MDHEN, CDR2 SYDVKM. CDR3 nucleotide sequence: TGTGCCAGCAGTTCCCCCGGGGTTTGGACTGAAGCTTTCTTT. This encodes CASSSPGVWTEAFF.

In regard to this clonotype: Compared with germline, one end of the junction differs, possibly owing to a read error. The chain is built from TRBV7-3 and TRBJ2-1; 10 positions agree with TRBD2. Germline assignment: CDR1 SGHTA and CDR2 FQGTGA. This CDR3 contains 18 residues. Here the CDR3 DNA reads TGTGCCAGCAGCTTAAGGGCTAGCGGGGGCAGCTCCTACGATGAGCAGTTCTTC. Protein sequence: CASSLRASGGSSYDEQFF.

This chain connects TRBV20-1 to TRBJ2-5, with 14 positions matching TRBD2. The junction had 4 bases not matched to a gene; V was cut back by 3 bases and J by 1 base. CDR3 length: 16 residues. Germline CDR1 reads DFQATT; CDR2 reads SNEGSKA (reference sequence). The CDR3 reads CSARPGLAGGQETQYF. As DNA, the CDR3 is TGCAGTGCTAGGCCTGGACTAGCGGGAGGCCAAGAGACCCAGTACTTC.

A few counts support this clonotype. A read error may account for a junction end that differs from germline. This rearrangement joins TRBV6-1 to TRBJ2-7; weak D call: TRBD1 (6 bases). CDR1 is MNHNS and CDR2 is SASEGT in the germline V gene. This CDR3 comprises 15 residues. In nucleotides, the CDR3 is TGTGCCAGCAGGGAAGGGACATACGCAAACTACGAGCAGTACTTC. Translation: CASREGTYANYEQYF.

This clonotype was counted many times. The J gene is TRBJ1-2, the V gene TRBV15; no definite D call. Germline loops: CDR1 LNHNV, CDR2 YYDKDF (reference sequence). The CDR3 totals 13 residues. V was cut by 6 bases and J by 1 base, with 9 bases left in between. CDR3 protein: CATSLHFNYGYTF. In DNA form, the CDR3 reads TGTGCCACCAGTTTACACTTTAACTATGGCTACACCTTC.

About this clonotype itself: A read error is possible here, since a much larger clone lies one base away. The chain recombines TRBV6-5 with TRBJ2-3, with TRBD2 matching over 8 bases. Germline V CDR1 and CDR2: MNHEY, SVGAGI. Losses at the gene ends were 1 base for V and 4 bases for J; bases not matched to a gene: 7. The CDR3 totals 16 residues. The CDR3 DNA follows: TGTGCCAGCAGTTACTGGAGTGGGACTAGTGCAGATACGCAGTATTTT. It translates to CASSYWSGTSADTQYF.

This clonotype was recorded at least ten times. The chain combines TRBV6-1 with TRBJ1-5; D not certain. CDR3 length equals 13 residues. The V gene lost 6 bases and the J gene lost 0 bases, with 6 bases spanning the gap. From germline, CDR1 is MNHNS and CDR2 SASEGT. The CDR3 reads CASRARSNQPQHF. DNA for the CDR3: TGTGCCAGCAGGGCCCGTAGCAATCAGCCCCAGCATTTT.

This clonotype was observed many times. The V and J genes are TRBV20-1 and TRBJ2-7; TRBD2 matches at 8 bases. CDR1 and CDR2 from the germline V gene are DFQATT and SNEGSKA (reference sequence). The junction had 10 bases not matched to a gene; V was cut back by 3 bases and J by 0 bases. This CDR3 region has 16 residues. This chain's CDR3 is CSARGLGGPSSYEQYF. The CDR3 DNA follows: TGCAGTGCTAGGGGACTAGGGGGACCAAGCTCCTACGAGCAGTACTTC.

The chain uses TRBV7-4 and TRBJ1-2; D is uncertain. Trimming stripped 2 bases from V and 6 bases from J, with 16 bases between. Per germline, CDR1 SGHVT and CDR2 SQSDAQ. There are 15 residues in the CDR3. The DNA of the CDR3 is TGTGCCAGCAGCTTAATCGGGCCCGGGGAAAATGGCTACACCTTC. Translation gives CASSLIGPGENGYTF.

Comments on this clonotype: A much larger clone is a single base away; this may be a read error. This chain joins TRBV9 and TRBJ2-1, with TRBD2 matching over 9 bases. This CDR3 region has 16 residues. Germline values: CDR1 SGDLS, CDR2 YYNGEE. The CDR3 protein is CASSGREGSSYNEQLF. CDR3 nucleotide sequence: TGTGCCAGCAGCGGGCGGGAGGGTAGCTCCTACAATGAGCAGCTCTTC. The variable domain in full, completed from reference TRBV9 and TRBJ2-1, reads DSGVTQTPKHLITATGQRVTLRCSPRSGDLSVYWYQQSLDQGLQFLIQYYNGEERAKGNILERFSAQQFPDLHSELNLSSLELGDSALYFCASSGREGSSYNEQLFGPGTRLTVL.

At least ten counts were recorded for this clonotype. The V gene is TRBV20-1, the J gene TRBJ1-5; D ambiguous. With 0 bases removed from V and 7 bases from J, the gap between germline ends came to 16 bases. Germline V gives CDR1 DFQATT, CDR2 SNEGSKA (reference sequence). The length of the CDR3 is 15 residues. In DNA, the CDR3 is TGCAGTGCTAGAGATTCCGCCGGGTCGTACCAGCCCCAGCATTTT. This sequence encodes CSARDSAGSYQPQHF.

This clonotype was picked up many times. The chain has TRBV6-5 and TRBJ2-3, with 8 bases that match TRBD2. Trimming removed 2 bases from V and 5 bases from J; junction bases left unmatched: 6. CDR1 and CDR2 (germline): MNHEY, SVGAGI. CDR3 size: 15 residues. The DNA for the CDR3 is TGTGCCAGCAGTTACCAGGGGCTAGCGGGAGATACGCAGTATTTT. Translation: CASSYQGLAGDTQYF.

The table lists this clonotype with many counts. For the CDR3, the DNA is TGTGCCTGTAATGGCGGGAGGGCCGAGAATGAGCAGTTCTTC. It specifies CACNGGRAENEQFF. The J gene is TRBJ2-1, the V gene TRBV19; 9 bases match TRBD2. The germline V gene has CDR1 LNHDA and CDR2 SQIVND (reference sequence). Trimming removed 11 bases from V and 7 bases from J; junction bases left unmatched: 12. The CDR3 totals 14 residues.

This clonotype was recorded at least ten times. The chain carries TRBV9 and TRBJ2-5, with D uncertain. This CDR3 contains 11 residues. Per the germline V gene, CDR1 is SGDLS and CDR2 is YYNGEE. V dropped 3 bases and J dropped 3 bases, with 3 bases sitting between them. CDR3 in amino acids: CASSAEETQYF. The CDR3 bases are TGTGCCAGCAGCGCCGAAGAGACCCAGTACTTC. Full variable domain (remainder filled in from reference TRBV9 and TRBJ2-5): DSGVTQTPKHLITATGQRVTLRCSPRSGDLSVYWYQQSLDQGLQFLIQYYNGEERAKGNILERFSAQQFPDLHSELNLSSLELGDSALYFCASSAEETQYFGPGTRLLVL.

The table lists this clonotype with many counts. V is TRBV20-1 and J is TRBJ2-1, with no clear D. Germline CDR1 and CDR2: DFQATT and SNEGSKA (reference sequence). The CDR3 is 15 residues long. V gave up 3 bases and J gave up 9 bases, with 21 bases separating them. CDR3 DNA: TGCAGTGCTAGGGCCCTAGTTCTTTCGGCTAGTGAGCAGTTCTTC. Translated, it gives CSARALVLSASEQFF.

V and J are TRBV27 and TRBJ1-4; D unresolved. The V end was cut by 6 bases, the J end by 5 bases, with 4 bases between. The CDR3 extends over 11 amino acids. Per germline, CDR1 MNHEY and CDR2 SMNVEV (reference sequence). This chain's CDR3 is CASSENEKLFF. In nucleotides, the CDR3 is TGTGCCAGCAGCGAGAATGAAAAACTGTTTTTT.

Concerning this clonotype itself: At one end the junction does not follow the germline gene, possibly because of a read error. CDR3 DNA: TGCGCCAGCAGCCTTCGGACTAGCGGGAGCGGTAGAGAGACCCAGTACTTC. Its protein product is CASSLRTSGSGRETQYF. V gene TRBV3-1 combines with J gene TRBJ2-5; 13 nucleotides line up with TRBD2. This CDR3 is built from 17 residues. Germline-derived CDR1 and CDR2 are LGHDT and YNNKEL (reference sequence).